This T cell receptor (beta chain) was sequenced during a study of shared clonotypes between healthy human individuals. Study conclusions and caveats: In a handful of donors, around 5% of naive CD4 clonotypes appeared in common.

Naive CD8 populations comprised CD45RO-negative cells positively selected for CCR7, excluding terminally differentiated effector memory CD45RA+ cells. The authors loaded 150 to 250 ng DNA, some 32,000 T cell genomes, into sorted-subset replicate PCRs. TCRdb's table, derived via immunoSEQ multiplex PCR, lists solely in-frame clones and lacks some. This table holds millions of clones, about 95% found once. CDR1 is SEHNR, CDR2 FQNEAQ, per germline (reference sequence). This CDR3 contains 13 residues. V was pared by 5 bases and J by 8 bases, with 15 bases between. As to this clone: Antigen specificity is unknown.

This TCR derives from a man between 18 and 29 years old in good health. Input material: naive CD8+ T cells sorted from blood. J is TRBJ1-1 and V is TRBV7-9, with D possibly matching TRBD1 (6 bases). The CDR3 sequence: CASSPAGQPEAFF. The DNA of the CDR3 is TGTGCCAGCAGCCCCGCGGGACAACCAGAAGCTTTCTTT.